The T cell receptor beta chain under discussion was sequenced for a study of blood T cell repertoires in COVID-19. Study at large: Nucleic acid was either cDNA or gDNA, and it came from T cells, B-cell-depleted T cells, or PBMCs.

This CDR3 is 13 amino acids long. CDR1 is SGHNT, CDR2 YENEEA, per germline. Between the trimmed V and J ends, which lost 4 bases and 7 bases, there was a span of 11 bases. In the original analysis: The authors estimated nucleated cell counts from reference gene primer amplification. Method: immunoSEQ multiplex PCR; TCRdb's copy keeps in-frame clones and lacks some. Clonal size and the V and J genes are those of that table, whereas D and trimming came from the DNA. The data hold some 360,000 clones, with about 87% observed a single time. Sequenced input: peripheral blood. The chain combines TRBV11-3 with TRBJ2-1, with D uncertain. The origin of this receptor is an older woman with COVID-19, enrolled during active disease. The CDR3 is CASSSGQRNEQFF. CDR3 sequence (DNA): TGTGCCAGCAGCTCGGGTCAAAGGAATGAGCAGTTCTTC. The full variable domain, its missing parts supplied by reference TRBV11-3 and TRBJ2-1, is EAGVVQSPRYKIIEKKQPVAFWCNPISGHNTLYWYLQNLGQGPELLIRYENEEAVDDSQLPKDRFSAERLKGVDSTLKIQPAELGDSAVYLCASSSGQRNEQFFGPGTRLTVL.